Each of the 31 T cell receptor beta chains below was sequenced from the same sample in a study of cytomegalovirus exposure and HLA in healthy donors. Researchers ran the PCR with 60 Vbeta and 13 Jbeta primers. Clones were sequenced by immunoSEQ multiplex PCR, and TCRdb holds only the in-frame ones, with some missing. Of approximately 170,000 clones in the sample, more than 60% were seen once. The sample consisted of PBMCs. Receptors were obtained from a female donor in good health and CMV-seronegative.

The chain is built from TRBV7-3 and TRBJ2-1; 7 bases line up with TRBD2. Germline lookup yields CDR1 SGHTA and CDR2 FQGTGA. V gave up 5 bases and J gave up 7 bases; unmatched junction bases: 8. CDR3 length: 14 residues. The CDR3 loop is CASSPPGGWNEQFF. The CDR3 DNA sequence: TGTGCCAGCAGCCCCCCCGGGGGGTGGAATGAGCAGTTCTTC. The complete variable domain, with remaining parts taken from reference TRBV7-3 and TRBJ2-1, reads GAGVSQTPSNKVTEKGKYVELRCDPISGHTALYWYRQSLGQGPEFLIYFQGTGAADDSGLPNDRFFAVRPEGSVSTLKIQRTERGDSAVYLCASSPPGGWNEQFFGPGTRLTVL.

The J gene is TRBJ2-1, the V gene TRBV23-1; D not certain. TRBV23-1 is identified as an open reading frame with a role that is uncertain. The V end was cut by 6 bases, the J end by 5 bases, with 11 bases between. The CDR3 spans 13 residues. CDR3 sequence: CASSKSENNEQFF. The CDR3 bases are TGCGCCAGCAGCAAGAGTGAGAACAATGAGCAGTTCTTC.

The chain joins TRBV7-9 to TRBJ2-2, with a tentative D call TRBD1 (7 bases). The CDR3 spans 17 residues. Germline assignment: CDR1 SEHNR and CDR2 FQNEAQ (reference sequence). Trimming pared 6 bases from V and 3 bases from J, leaving 20 bases between. The CDR3 sequence: CASRNLGGGIDTGELFF. In DNA form, the CDR3 reads TGTGCCAGCAGGAATTTAGGGGGCGGGATCGACACCGGGGAGCTGTTTTTT.

Points on this clone: One junction end does not reproduce the germline sequence, and a read error may be involved. The V and J genes are TRBV7-9 and TRBJ2-7; 7 bases line up with TRBD1. The CDR3 spans 12 residues. Per germline, CDR1 SEHNR and CDR2 FQNEAQ (reference sequence). CDR3 sequence reads: CSSSQDRVGQYF. The CDR3 nucleotides are TGTTCCAGCAGCCAAGACAGGGTAGGGCAGTACTTC.

This clone was detected a few times. The chain has TRBV6-1 and TRBJ2-7; the D gene is possibly TRBD2 (6 bases). Trimming removed 4 bases at V and 5 bases at J, with 15 bases between. The CDR3 is 14 residues long. CDR1 is MNHNS, CDR2 SASEGT, per germline. Here the CDR3 reads CASSAGTRGNEQYF. For the CDR3, the DNA is TGTGCCAGCAGTGCCGGGACGCGCGGGAACGAGCAGTACTTC.

This clone was counted only a few times. V is TRBV7-5 and J is TRBJ1-6; the listed D gene, TRBD1, was not tested against the DNA. TRBV7-5 is tagged as a pseudogene. The CDR3 runs to 18 residues. The CDR3 DNA reads TGTGTCAGAAGCTCCTTGACAGGGAGAAGCTCCTATAATTCACCCCTCCACTTT. Its translation: CVRSSLTGRSSYNSPLHF.

This clone was detected a few times. V usage is TRBV18 and J usage is TRBJ2-3, with 7 bases fitting TRBD1. Looked up from germline, CDR1 is KGHSH and CDR2 is LQKENI. This CDR3 contains 20 residues. After removal of 2 bases from V and 2 bases from J, the junction contained 19 bases not matched to a gene. The CDR3 coding sequence is TGTGCCAGCTCACCATTCGGGTTTGGTACGCATGGACAGGACACAGATACGCAGTATTTT. Residues: CASSPFGFGTHGQDTDTQYF.

The gene calls are TRBV6-6 and TRBJ2-7; 11 bases fit TRBD2. V was clipped by 7 bases and J by 0 bases; unmatched bases: 8. Germline CDR1 and CDR2: MNHNY and SVGAGI (reference sequence). This CDR3 contains 16 residues. The CDR3 is CASTLAGGTSSYEQYF. CDR3 DNA sequence: TGTGCCAGCACCCTAGCGGGGGGTACTAGCTCCTACGAGCAGTACTTC.

This clone was observed a handful of times. This chain joins TRBV5-5 and TRBJ1-5, with D maybe TRBD1 (5 bases). V shed 2 bases and J shed 2 bases, with 14 bases lying between them. CDR3 size: 16 residues. Germline V CDR1 and CDR2: SGHKS, YYEKEE (reference sequence). CDR3 bases: TGTGCCAGCAGCTTACAGTCTACGGGGGGCAATCAGCCCCAGCATTTT. This gives the protein CASSLQSTGGNQPQHF.

The V and J genes are TRBV27 and TRBJ1-2, with a tentative D call TRBD1 (5 bases). V was cut by 1 base and J by 8 bases, with 14 bases left in between. CDR1 and CDR2 (germline): MNHEY, SMNVEV (reference sequence). This CDR3 is 14 amino acids long. The CDR3 sequence: CASSLFQGGGGYTF. The CDR3 DNA reads as TGTGCCAGCAGTTTATTTCAGGGCGGTGGGGGCTACACCTTC.

This clone occurred many times. The J gene is TRBJ2-6, the V gene TRBV4-3; the match to TRBD1 covers 9 bases. Trimming at V came to 0 bases and at J to 2 bases, leaving 5 bases not matched to a gene. Per germline, CDR1 LGHNA and CDR2 YSLEER. CDR3 length equals 18 residues. In DNA form, the CDR3 reads TGCGCCAGCAGCCAAGATCAACAGGGGGCCACTGGGGCCAACGTCCTGACTTTC. It encodes CASSQDQQGATGANVLTF.

The V and J genes are TRBV19 and TRBJ1-1; TRBD1 aligns across 7 bases. The CDR3 is 15 amino acids. In germline, CDR1 is LNHDA, CDR2 SQIVND (reference sequence). V lost 4 bases to trimming and J lost 0 bases; unmatched junction nucleotides: 5. CDR3 amino acids: CASSKGTDMNTEAFF. The CDR3 DNA follows: TGTGCCAGTAGTAAAGGGACAGACATGAACACTGAAGCTTTCTTT. Using reference TRBV19 and TRBJ1-1 for the parts outside the CDR3, the full variable domain is DGGITQSPKYLFRKEGQNVTLSCEQNLNHDAMYWYRQDPGQGLRLIYYSQIVNDFQKGDIAEGYSVSREKKESFPLTVTSAQKNPTAFYLCASSKGTDMNTEAFFGQGTRLTVV.

A note on this clone: The junction shows a germline mismatch at one end, possibly a read error. The chain uses TRBV7-9 and TRBJ1-2; tentative D call: TRBD1 (5 bases). This CDR3 comprises 16 residues. Germline CDR1 reads SEHNR; CDR2 reads FQNEAQ (reference sequence). The DNA of the CDR3 is TGTTCCAGCAGCTTATCATCTGTCGGACAATTCTATGGCTACACCTTC. Residues: CSSSLSSVGQFYGYTF.

V and J are TRBV20-1 and TRBJ2-7; D is unresolved. CDR1 DFQATT and CDR2 SNEGSKA come from the germline V gene (reference sequence). Trimming removed 5 bases from V and 2 bases from J, with 4 bases in between. CDR3 length equals 10 residues. The CDR3 DNA is TGCAGTGCTTTAGCCTACGAGCAGTACTTC. Translating it yields CSALAYEQYF.

The chain couples TRBV27 to TRBJ1-4, with no clear D. This CDR3 is 12 amino acids long. Germline loops: CDR1 MNHEY, CDR2 SMNVEV (reference sequence). V shed 6 bases and J shed 12 bases, with 14 bases lying between them. The CDR3 DNA follows: TGTGCCAGCAGGGGCCCCATGCGAGAACTGTTTTTT. Translated, it gives CASRGPMRELFF.

J is TRBJ2-7 and V is TRBV14; 10 bases map to TRBD2. This CDR3 is 18 amino acids long. V shed 0 bases, J shed 5 bases, and the junction held 13 bases outside the gene matches. The germline V gene has CDR1 SGHDN and CDR2 FVKESK. CDR3 amino acids: CASSQDRWGASGSNEQYF. CDR3 coding DNA: TGTGCCAGCAGCCAAGATCGGTGGGGAGCTAGCGGGAGCAACGAGCAGTACTTC.

V is TRBV19 and J is TRBJ1-3, with TRBD1 identical over 8 bases. The CDR3 extends over 15 amino acids. J was trimmed by 7 bases and V by 6 bases; bases with no gene match: 11. Germline CDR1 LNHDA, CDR2 SQIVND (reference sequence). In nucleotides, the CDR3 is TGTGCCAGTAGAGACAGGGGAGGCCCCTGGAACACCATATATTTT. Its translation: CASRDRGGPWNTIYF.

There are a few counts of this clone. The V gene is TRBV29-1, the J gene TRBJ1-5, with a tentative D call TRBD1 (6 bases). Germline CDR1 and CDR2: SQVTM and ANQGSEA. CDR3 size: 12 residues. V lost 4 bases to trimming and J lost 5 bases, with 9 bases between them. CDR3 region: CSVGGQDQPQHF. In DNA form, the CDR3 reads TGCAGCGTTGGGGGACAAGATCAGCCCCAGCATTTT.

V and J are TRBV28 and TRBJ2-5; TRBD2 agrees at 8 bases. After removal of 6 bases from V and 5 bases from J, the junction contained 8 bases not matched to a gene. The CDR3 contains 14 residues. From germline, CDR1 is MDHEN and CDR2 SYDVKM. In DNA, the CDR3 is TGTGCCAGCAGCCCTTGGACTAGCCGGGAGACCCAGTACTTC. Protein sequence: CASSPWTSRETQYF.

The rearrangement uses TRBV19 and TRBJ1-2, with a tentative D call TRBD1 (6 bases). This CDR3 has 15 residues. Germline loops: CDR1 LNHDA, CDR2 SQIVND (reference sequence). V was cut by 7 bases and J by 1 base, with 16 bases left in between. The CDR3 loop is CASNLGQSLNYGYTF. The DNA of the CDR3 is TGTGCCAGTAACTTAGGACAGAGTCTTAACTATGGCTACACCTTC. Combining the CDR3 with reference TRBV19 and TRBJ1-2 gives the whole variable domain DGGITQSPKYLFRKEGQNVTLSCEQNLNHDAMYWYRQDPGQGLRLIYYSQIVNDFQKGDIAEGYSVSREKKESFPLTVTSAQKNPTAFYLCASNLGQSLNYGYTFGSGTRLTVV.

This chain links TRBV9 with TRBJ1-3, with D maybe TRBD1 (5 bases). V lost 0 bases to trimming and J lost 0 bases, with 16 bases between them. Germline V gives CDR1 SGDLS, CDR2 YYNGEE. The CDR3 runs 18 residues. Here the CDR3 reads CASSVEAGLVGSGNTIYF. CDR3 nucleotide sequence: TGTGCCAGCAGCGTAGAGGCAGGGTTGGTCGGCTCTGGAAACACCATATATTTT.

The chain is built from TRBV6-6 and TRBJ2-3; the match to TRBD2 covers 11 bases. J gave up 2 bases and V 8 bases, and 6 bases lay outside the gene matches. This CDR3 comprises 15 residues. Germline V lookup: CDR1 MNHNY, CDR2 SVGAGI (reference sequence). In nucleotides, the CDR3 is TGTGCCAGCTGTCTAGCGGGGGGACTCACAGATACGCAGTATTTT. Its translation is CASCLAGGLTDTQYF.

The gene calls are TRBV4-3 and TRBJ1-4; a possible D gene is TRBD1 (6 bases). Between the trimmed V and J ends, which lost 5 bases and 5 bases, there was a span of 12 bases. Germline V CDR1 and CDR2: LGHNA, YSLEER. The CDR3 runs 14 residues. In nucleotides, the CDR3 is TGCGCCAGCAGCGTCACTCAGGGGAATGAAAAACTGTTTTTT. This encodes CASSVTQGNEKLFF.

The chain recombines TRBV5-6 with TRBJ1-4; D unresolved. The V and J ends lost 1 base and 6 bases respectively, with 13 bases between them. Germline assignment: CDR1 SGHDT and CDR2 YYEEEE. This CDR3 is built from 15 residues. The CDR3 DNA follows: TGTGCCAGCAGCTTGACGAGGGAACCTTATGAAAAACTGTTTTTT. Translated, it gives CASSLTREPYEKLFF. The full variable domain, its missing parts supplied by reference TRBV5-6 and TRBJ1-4, is DAGVTQSPTHLIKTRGQQVTLRCSPKSGHDTVSWYQQALGQGPQFIFQYYEEEERQRGNFPDRFSGHQFPNYSSELNVNALLLGDSALYLCASSLTREPYEKLFFGSGTQLSVL.

In its sample, this clone was seen once. V gene TRBV19 combines with J gene TRBJ1-1; 7 bases fit TRBD1. In germline, CDR1 is LNHDA, CDR2 SQIVND (reference sequence). The CDR3 is 14 amino acids. With V trimmed by 3 bases and J by 4 bases, 5 bases remained unmatched. In DNA form, the CDR3 reads TGTGCCAGTAGTATTCGACAGGGAATCACTGAAGCTTTCTTT. It codes for CASSIRQGITEAFF.

This chain connects TRBV4-1 to TRBJ1-5; no firm D call. Between the trimmed V and J ends, which lost 4 bases and 5 bases, there was a span of 15 bases. Germline-derived CDR1 and CDR2 are MGHRA and YSYEKL. This CDR3 has 15 amino acids. CDR3: CASSRKSEGDQPQHF. The CDR3 DNA is TGCGCCAGCAGCCGGAAGAGTGAGGGAGATCAGCCCCAGCATTTT.

In this sample, this clone turned up a few times. This CDR3 is CASSFGTGGWEQYF. As DNA, the CDR3 is TGCGCCAGCAGCTTTGGGACAGGGGGTTGGGAGCAGTACTTC. The rearrangement links TRBV5-1 to TRBJ2-7; TRBD1 aligns across 11 bases. Trimming cost V 2 bases and J 7 bases; bases outside gene matches: 5. The CDR3 loop spans 14 amino acids. Germline V lookup: CDR1 SGHRS, CDR2 YFSETQ.

This chain uses TRBV19 with TRBJ2-5, with D possibly being TRBD2 (6 bases). CDR3 length: 15 amino acids. Germline V gene sequence: CDR1 LNHDA, CDR2 SQIVND (reference sequence). Trimming removed 3 bases from V and 9 bases from J, with 20 bases in between. DNA of the CDR3: TGTGCCAGTAGTATTGTGGCCGTGGGCCGCGGGGCCCAGTACTTC. It codes for CASSIVAVGRGAQYF.

This chain connects TRBV27 to TRBJ2-7, with D possibly TRBD2 on 6 matching bases. Trimming shortened V by 2 bases and J by 6 bases, and 14 bases separated the two germline ends. Germline loops: CDR1 MNHEY, CDR2 SMNVEV (reference sequence). This CDR3 comprises 14 residues. The CDR3 protein is CASSLGGDLSEQYF. CDR3 nucleotides: TGTGCCAGCAGTTTAGGAGGGGACCTATCCGAGCAGTACTTC.

The rearrangement uses TRBV18 and TRBJ1-5; D ambiguous. The ends were cut back, 1 base at V and 3 bases at J, with 4 bases in the middle. The CDR3 is 13 amino acids. Germline-derived CDR1 and CDR2 are KGHSH and LQKENI. The CDR3 sequence is CASSPLVNQPQHF. The CDR3 DNA is TGTGCCAGCTCACCACTAGTCAATCAGCCCCAGCATTTT.

The chain recombines TRBV7-8 with TRBJ2-7; D is possibly TRBD1 (6 bases). The length of the CDR3 is 14 residues. In germline, CDR1 is SGHVS, CDR2 FQNEAQ. Trimming removed 3 bases from V and 5 bases from J, with 14 bases in between. This CDR3 is CASSFSRGVDEQYF. The CDR3 DNA reads as TGTGCCAGCAGCTTCTCCAGGGGCGTCGACGAGCAGTACTTC.